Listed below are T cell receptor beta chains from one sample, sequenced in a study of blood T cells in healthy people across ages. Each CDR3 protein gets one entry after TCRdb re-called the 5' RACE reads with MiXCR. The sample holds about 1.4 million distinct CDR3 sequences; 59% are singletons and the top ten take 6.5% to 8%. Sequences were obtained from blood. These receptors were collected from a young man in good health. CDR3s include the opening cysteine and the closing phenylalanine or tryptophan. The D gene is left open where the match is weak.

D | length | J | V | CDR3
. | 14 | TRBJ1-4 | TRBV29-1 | CSVEYGDTHEKLFF
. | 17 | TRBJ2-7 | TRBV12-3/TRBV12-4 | CASRGAWGVQGTYEQYF
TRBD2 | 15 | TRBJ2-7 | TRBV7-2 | CASSLGGAGGVEQYF
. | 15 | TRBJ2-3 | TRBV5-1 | CASSLERESTDTQYF
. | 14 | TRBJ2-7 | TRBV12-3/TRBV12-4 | CAGSLGARTYEQYF
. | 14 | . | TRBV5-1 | CASSKRLGFDEQYF
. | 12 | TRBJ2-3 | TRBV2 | CASSRPPDTQYF
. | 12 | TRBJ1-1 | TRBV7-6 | CASSPGTHEAFF
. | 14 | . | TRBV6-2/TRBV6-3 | CASRTQGPYNEQYF
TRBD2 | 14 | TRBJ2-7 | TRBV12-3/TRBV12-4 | CASSGPTGGLGQYF
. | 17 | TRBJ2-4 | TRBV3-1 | CASSQVALGEAKNIQYF
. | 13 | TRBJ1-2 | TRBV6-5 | CASSGTSLVGYTF
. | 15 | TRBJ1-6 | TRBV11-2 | CASSLQGPNNSPLHF
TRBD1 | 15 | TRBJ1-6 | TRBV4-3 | CASSQATGDVSPLHF
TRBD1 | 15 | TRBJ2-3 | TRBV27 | CASSYETGEVDTQYF
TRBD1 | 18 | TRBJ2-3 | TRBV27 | CASSTQRVDRGDTDTQYF
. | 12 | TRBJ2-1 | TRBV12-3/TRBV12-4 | CASSFTRDEQFF
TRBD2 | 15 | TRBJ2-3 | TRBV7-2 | CASSNLAGATDTQYF
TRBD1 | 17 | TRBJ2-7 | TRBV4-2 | CASSQEGIGQGIYEQYF
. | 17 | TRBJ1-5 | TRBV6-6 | CASSYSLGLYSNQPQHF
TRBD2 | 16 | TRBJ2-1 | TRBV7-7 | CASSPQLAASYNEQFF
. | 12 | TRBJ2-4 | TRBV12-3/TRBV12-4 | CASSHSKVGQYF